This T cell receptor (beta chain) emerged from a study of T-cell memory formation after mild COVID-19. Study background: For the most part, TCR clusters were specific to one donor.

The CDR3 is 16 residues long. Trimming cost V 5 bases and J 0 bases; bases outside gene matches: 5. Overall study findings and caveats: Shrinking CD4+ clones were chiefly CM and EM; CD8+ ones were chiefly EMRA.

TCRalpha and TCRbeta libraries used 5'RACE with constant-segment primers and UMIs. TCRdb processed the 5' RACE reads anew with MiXCR; each CDR3 protein has one entry. Found here are a few hundred thousand distinct CDR3 sequences, roughly 25% of them singletons; the top ten hold about an eighth. Concerning this clonotype: What it binds is not known.

The specimen was PBMCs or a T cell subset sorted from them (not recorded which). The gene calls are TRBV12-3 or TRBV12-4 and TRBJ2-4; 9 bases map to TRBD1. The sequence came from an adult woman who had mild COVID-19 (a few samples of this study predate the infection). Cell type and time point are not known. CDR3 DNA sequence: TGTGCCAGCAGTCCGGGACAGGGATTAGCCAAAAACATTCAGTACTTC. This translates into CASSPGQGLAKNIQYF.